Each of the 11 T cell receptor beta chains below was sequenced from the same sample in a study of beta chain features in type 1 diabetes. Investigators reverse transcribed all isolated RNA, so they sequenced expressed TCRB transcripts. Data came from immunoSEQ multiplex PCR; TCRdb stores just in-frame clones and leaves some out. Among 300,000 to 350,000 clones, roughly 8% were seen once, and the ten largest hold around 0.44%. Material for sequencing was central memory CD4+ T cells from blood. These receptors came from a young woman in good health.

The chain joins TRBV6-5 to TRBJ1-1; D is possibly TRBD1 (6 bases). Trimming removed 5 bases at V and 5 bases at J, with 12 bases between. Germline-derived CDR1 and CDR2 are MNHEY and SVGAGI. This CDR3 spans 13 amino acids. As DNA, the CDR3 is TGTGCCAGCAGTAGACAGGAAAGGACTGAAGCTTTCTTT. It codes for CASSRQERTEAFF.

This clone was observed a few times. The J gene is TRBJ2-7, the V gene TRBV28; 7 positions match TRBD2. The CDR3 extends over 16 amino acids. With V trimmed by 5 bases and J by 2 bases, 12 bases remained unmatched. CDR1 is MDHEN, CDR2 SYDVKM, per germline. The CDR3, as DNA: TGTGCCAGCAGTACCTCCGGACTAGGTTTTGCCTACGAGCAGTACTTC. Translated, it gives CASSTSGLGFAYEQYF.

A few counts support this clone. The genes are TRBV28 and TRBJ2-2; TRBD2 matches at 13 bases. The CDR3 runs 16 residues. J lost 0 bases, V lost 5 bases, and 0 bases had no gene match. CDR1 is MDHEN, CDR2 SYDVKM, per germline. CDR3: CASSGTSGANTGELFF. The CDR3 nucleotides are TGTGCCAGCAGTGGGACTAGCGGGGCGAACACCGGGGAGCTGTTTTTT.

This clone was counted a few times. CDR3 in DNA: TGTGCCAGCAGCCCTAGCCCCTCGGGGGCCCGCAATCAGCCCCAGCATTTT. This sequence encodes CASSPSPSGARNQPQHF. The rearrangement links TRBV7-6 to TRBJ1-5, with a tentative D call TRBD1 (6 bases). Germline CDR1 and CDR2: SGHVS and FNYEAQ. Trimming removed 5 bases at V and 2 bases at J, with 19 bases between. This CDR3 contains 17 residues.

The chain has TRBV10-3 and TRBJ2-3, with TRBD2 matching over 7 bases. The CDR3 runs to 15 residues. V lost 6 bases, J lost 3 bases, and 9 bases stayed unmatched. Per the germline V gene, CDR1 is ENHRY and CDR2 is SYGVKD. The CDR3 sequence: CAISGGLGETDTQYF. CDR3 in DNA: TGTGCCATCAGCGGCGGACTAGGGGAAACAGATACGCAGTATTTT.

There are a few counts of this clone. DNA of the CDR3: TGTGCCAGCAGCGTATTACCTGGGGCGGCGGGAGGGCCCCCAGATACGCAGTATTTT. Translating it yields CASSVLPGAAGGPPDTQYF. The V gene is TRBV9, the J gene TRBJ2-3; 9 bases agree with TRBD2. The length of the CDR3 is 19 residues. Germline V gene data show CDR1 as SGDLS and CDR2 as YYNGEE. After removal of 1 base from V and 4 bases from J, the junction contained 16 bases not matched to a gene.

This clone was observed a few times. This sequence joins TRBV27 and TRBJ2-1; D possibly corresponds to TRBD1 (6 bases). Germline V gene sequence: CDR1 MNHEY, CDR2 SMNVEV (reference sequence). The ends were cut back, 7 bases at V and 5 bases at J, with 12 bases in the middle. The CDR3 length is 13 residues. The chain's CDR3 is CASTPRGDNEQFF. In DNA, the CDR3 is TGTGCCAGCACCCCCAGGGGCGACAATGAGCAGTTCTTC.

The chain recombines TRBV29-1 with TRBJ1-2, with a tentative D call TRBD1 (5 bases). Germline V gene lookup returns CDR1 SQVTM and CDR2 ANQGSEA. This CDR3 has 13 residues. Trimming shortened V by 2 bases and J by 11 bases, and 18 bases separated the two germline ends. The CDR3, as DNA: TGCAGCGTTGAACTTTCGGGACCCTCTGGGTACACCTTC. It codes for CSVELSGPSGYTF.

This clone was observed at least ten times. The CDR3 sequence: CASSQEHWTGTVAYEQYF. CDR3 bases: TGCGCCAGCAGCCAGGAACACTGGACCGGGACAGTAGCCTACGAGCAGTACTTC. The chain links TRBV4-3 to TRBJ2-7; 7 bases map to TRBD1. The CDR3 length is 18 residues. Per germline, CDR1 LGHNA and CDR2 YSLEER. Trimming cost V 3 bases and J 2 bases; bases outside gene matches: 16.

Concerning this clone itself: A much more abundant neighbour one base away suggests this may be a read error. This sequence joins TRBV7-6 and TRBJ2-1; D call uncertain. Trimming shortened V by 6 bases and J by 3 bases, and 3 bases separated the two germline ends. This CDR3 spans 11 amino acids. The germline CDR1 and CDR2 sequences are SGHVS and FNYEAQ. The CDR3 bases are TGTGCCAGCAGAAACTACAATGAGCAGTTCTTC. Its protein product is CASRNYNEQFF.

The CDR3 loop reads CASSLPNLAGADTQYF. In DNA, the CDR3 is TGCGCCAGCAGCTTGCCCAATCTAGCGGGAGCAGATACGCAGTATTTT. The J gene is TRBJ2-3, the V gene TRBV5-1; TRBD2 agrees at 10 bases. The V segment lost 1 base and the J segment 4 bases; nucleotides outside the gene matches: 6. Germline-derived CDR1 and CDR2 are SGHRS and YFSETQ. There are 16 residues in the CDR3.